These 21 T cell receptor beta chains were sequenced from one sample in a study of T cell clonotyping in hematopoietic cell transplantation. TCRdb's copy holds only in-frame clones and misses some; the assay was immunoSEQ multiplex PCR. The data contain about 76,000 clones, around 96% of them singletons. Regarding time point: recipient sample about 28 days before transplant, after cytoreduction. Material: peripheral blood mononuclear cells, obtained before stem cell transplant. These TCRs come from a woman aged 50 to 65 with acute myeloid leukemia. Some clones in this sample may be carry-over from other donors' samples.

The V gene is TRBV15, the J gene TRBJ2-7; a possible D gene is TRBD1 (5 bases). This CDR3 is 12 amino acids long. Germline CDR1 reads LNHNV; CDR2 reads YYDKDF (reference sequence). With 8 bases removed from V and 3 bases from J, the gap between germline ends came to 11 bases. This CDR3 reads CATSDRYYEQYF. The CDR3 DNA is TGTGCCACCTCAGACAGATACTACGAGCAGTACTTC.

The chain combines TRBV6-5 with TRBJ2-1; D is possibly TRBD1 or TRBD2 (5 bases each). The V gene's germline CDR1 is MNHEY and CDR2 SVGAGI. The V end was cut by 4 bases, the J end by 1 base, with 14 bases between. This CDR3 has 16 residues. The CDR3 coding sequence is TGTGCCAGCAGTTCATCAGGCTGGGGGTCCTACAATGAGCAGTTCTTC. Amino acid sequence: CASSSSGWGSYNEQFF.

The chain uses TRBV5-4 and TRBJ1-2; D uncertain. Germline V gene lookup returns CDR1 SGHNT and CDR2 YYREEE (reference sequence). CDR3 length: 14 residues. V shed 6 bases and J shed 3 bases, with 15 bases lying between them. The CDR3 DNA is TGTGCCAGCACCAACCCTCCTAGGGACTATGGCTACACCTTC. Its translation: CASTNPPRDYGYTF.

The CDR3 region is CASSPFSLAGSGEQFF. CDR3 nucleotide sequence: TGTGCCAGCTCCCCCTTTTCCCTAGCGGGATCGGGTGAGCAGTTCTTC. The V and J genes are TRBV2 and TRBJ2-1; TRBD2 matches at 9 bases. From germline, CDR1 is SNHLY and CDR2 FYNNEI. V shed 8 bases and J 9 bases; nucleotides not matched to a gene: 17. The CDR3 extends over 16 amino acids.

This clone was seen once. The chain uses TRBV6-5 and TRBJ2-7, with 11 positions matching TRBD1. Unmatched junction bases numbered 1, after V lost 0 bases and J lost 3 bases. This CDR3 spans 15 amino acids. Germline CDR1 reads MNHEY; CDR2 reads SVGAGI. As DNA, the CDR3 is TGTGCCAGCAGTTACTCGGGGACAGGGGGCTACGAGCAGTACTTC. Amino acids: CASSYSGTGGYEQYF.

The gene calls are TRBV14 and TRBJ1-6; D gene uncertain. Germline loops: CDR1 SGHDN, CDR2 FVKESK. CDR3 length: 16 amino acids. Trimming stripped 0 bases from V and 8 bases from J, with 14 bases between. CDR3 DNA: TGTGCCAGCAGCCAAGATAGGGCCGCATTGGATTCACCCCTCCACTTT. It codes for CASSQDRAALDSPLHF.

The rearrangement joins TRBV2 to TRBJ2-2; 7 bases agree with TRBD1. Germline CDR1 reads SNHLY; CDR2 reads FYNNEI. The V gene end was trimmed by 9 bases and the J gene end by 2 bases; junction bases not matched to a gene: 6. The CDR3 length is 14 residues. This CDR3 reads CASNRDSNTGELFF. The DNA for the CDR3 is TGTGCCAGTAATAGGGACAGCAACACCGGGGAGCTGTTTTTT.

The rearrangement joins TRBV27 to TRBJ2-5; TRBD1 matches 10 bases. After removal of 5 bases from V and 5 bases from J, the junction contained 8 bases not matched to a gene. CDR1 and CDR2 from the germline V gene are MNHEY and SMNVEV (reference sequence). This CDR3 region has 15 residues. CDR3 nucleotides: TGTGCCAGCAGTCACATTGGGACAGGGGACGAGACCCAGTACTTC. This sequence encodes CASSHIGTGDETQYF.

This chain connects TRBV7-8 to TRBJ1-5, with D possibly matching TRBD1 (5 bases). Germline V gene data show CDR1 as SGHVS and CDR2 as FQNEAQ. V was cut by 4 bases and J by 3 bases, with 13 bases left in between. The CDR3 is made up of 15 amino acids. The CDR3 DNA follows: TGTGCCAGCAGCTGGGGCCGGTCCCTCAATCAGCCCCAGCATTTT. As protein: CASSWGRSLNQPQHF.

The chain is built from TRBV5-6 and TRBJ1-1; a possible D gene is TRBD1 (5 bases). The CDR3 length is 15 residues. CDR1 and CDR2 from the germline V gene are SGHDT and YYEEEE. V lost 0 bases and J lost 4, with 13 bases in between. CDR3 loop: CASSLAQGESTEAFF. CDR3 nucleotides: TGTGCCAGCAGCTTGGCCCAAGGGGAGTCCACTGAAGCTTTCTTT.

The genes are TRBV6-6 and TRBJ1-2; TRBD1 might be the D (5 bases). CDR1 MNHNY and CDR2 SVGAGI come from the germline V gene (reference sequence). The V gene lost 7 bases and the J gene lost 5 bases, with 17 bases spanning the gap. This CDR3 is 14 amino acids long. CDR3 nucleotides: TGTGCCAGCAAGGCAGGGTTCGGAAGTTATGGCTACACCTTC. Its protein product is CASKAGFGSYGYTF.

The chain recombines TRBV27 with TRBJ2-1, with 10 bases that match TRBD2. Unmatched junction bases numbered 2, after V lost 2 bases and J lost 7 bases. The CDR3 consists of 14 residues. CDR1 is MNHEY, CDR2 SMNVEV, per germline (reference sequence). The CDR3 loop is CASSLLAGANEQFF. The CDR3 DNA is TGTGCCAGCAGTTTACTAGCGGGGGCAAATGAGCAGTTCTTC.

The genes are TRBV19 and TRBJ2-1; the D gene is possibly TRBD2 (5 bases). CDR1 and CDR2 from the germline V gene are LNHDA and SQIVND (reference sequence). The CDR3 spans 13 residues. CDR3 in DNA: TGTGCAACAAAGTCCCGGGACTACAATGAGCAGTTCTTC. This gives the protein CATKSRDYNEQFF. Together with reference TRBV19 and TRBJ2-1, the CDR3 gives the full variable domain: DGGITQSPKYLFRKEGQNVTLSCEQNLNHDAMYWYRQDPGQGLRLIYYSQIVNDFQKGDIAEGYSVSREKKESFPLTVTSAQKNPTAFYLCATKSRDYNEQFFGPGTRLTVL.

The chain is built from TRBV5-1 and TRBJ2-3, with D perhaps matching TRBD2 (6 bases). The CDR3 runs to 16 residues. V dropped 0 bases and J dropped 0 bases, with 11 bases sitting between them. In germline, CDR1 is SGHRS, CDR2 YFSETQ. Written as DNA, the CDR3 is TGCGCCAGCAGCTTGGTAGGCGGGGCAAGCACAGATACGCAGTATTTT. Amino acids: CASSLVGGASTDTQYF.

The gene calls are TRBV9 and TRBJ2-6, with D perhaps matching TRBD1 (5 bases). Trimming removed 0 bases from V and 1 base from J, with 14 bases in between. The germline V gene has CDR1 SGDLS and CDR2 YYNGEE. The CDR3 spans 18 residues. CDR3 residues: CASSVATRGRSGANVLTF. Written as DNA, the CDR3 is TGTGCCAGCAGCGTAGCTACAAGGGGAAGGTCTGGGGCCAACGTCCTGACTTTC.

This rearrangement joins TRBV4-1 to TRBJ1-4, with D unclear. Germline-derived CDR1 and CDR2 are MGHRA and YSYEKL. V lost 1 base, J lost 7 bases, and 16 bases lay in between. This CDR3 is 16 amino acids long. CDR3 residues: CASSQGSRDLLEKLFF. The CDR3 nucleotides are TGCGCCAGCAGCCAAGGGTCCAGAGATTTACTTGAAAAACTGTTTTTT.

The J gene is TRBJ1-4, the V gene TRBV19; 7 positions agree with TRBD1. From germline, CDR1 is LNHDA and CDR2 SQIVND (reference sequence). Unmatched junction bases numbered 1, after V lost 1 base and J lost 2 bases. The CDR3 totals 15 residues. The CDR3 loop is CASSIGGQTNEKLFF. The CDR3 DNA is TGTGCCAGTAGTATAGGGGGACAGACTAATGAAAAACTGTTTTTT. The whole variable domain, remainder taken from reference TRBV19 and TRBJ1-4, is DGGITQSPKYLFRKEGQNVTLSCEQNLNHDAMYWYRQDPGQGLRLIYYSQIVNDFQKGDIAEGYSVSREKKESFPLTVTSAQKNPTAFYLCASSIGGQTNEKLFFGSGTQLSVL.

The CDR3 region is CASSLSRKGEQYF. The CDR3 nucleotides read TGTGCCAGCAGCTTATCCAGGAAAGGCGAGCAGTACTTC. The chain has TRBV7-8 and TRBJ2-7; D ambiguous. Trimming stripped 2 bases from V and 6 bases from J, with 11 bases between. Germline V gene data show CDR1 as SGHVS and CDR2 as FQNEAQ. There are 13 residues in the CDR3.

The chain employs TRBV11-2 and TRBJ2-3; D is unclear. This CDR3 has 14 amino acids. V shed 5 bases and J shed 5 bases, with 14 bases lying between them. Germline loops: CDR1 SGHAT, CDR2 FQNNGV. The CDR3 bases are TGTGCCAGCAGCCCCCTTGGCGGCAGAGATACGCAGTATTTT. Encoded protein: CASSPLGGRDTQYF.

The CDR3 DNA reads as TGTGCCAGCAGGCAAGATCTAGGGAATCAGCCCCAGCATTTT. Amino acids: CASRQDLGNQPQHF. The rearrangement uses TRBV2 and TRBJ1-5, with D hard to call. Trimming pared 6 bases from V and 4 bases from J, leaving 13 bases between. Germline CDR1 and CDR2: SNHLY and FYNNEI. This CDR3 contains 14 residues.

The V gene is TRBV6-1, the J gene TRBJ1-2; D uncertain. The ends were cut back, 1 base at V and 3 bases at J, with 9 bases in the middle. Germline-derived CDR1 and CDR2 are MNHNS and SASEGT. This CDR3 spans 14 amino acids. The CDR3 sequence is CASSEGQAYYGYTF. Here the CDR3 DNA reads TGTGCCAGCAGTGAAGGGCAGGCCTACTATGGCTACACCTTC.